Detailed here is one TCR beta chain. Its antigen is unidentified. Profiled with immunoSEQ multiplex PCR; TCRdb holds only in-frame clones, not every one. The sample lists about 130,000 clones, around 94% occurring once. This record comes from a study of T cell responses to AZD1222 COVID-19 vaccine. Germline V CDR1 and CDR2: SGHNT, YENEEA. The V gene end was trimmed by 5 bases and the J gene end by 2 bases; junction bases not matched to a gene: 8. The CDR3 extends over 15 amino acids. Study-wide results and limits: Increased Spike-specific TCR breadth and depth were observed after two AZD1222 doses. CD4 TCRs associated with vaccination spanned spike, dominating at 160-218 and 743-854. Donors were mostly white British, more females; clonal diversity possibly underestimated. Without day 14 samples, only post-peak T cell repertoires were studied.

The sequenced sample was peripheral blood, obtained on day 0 of AZD1222 vaccination. The sequence was collected from an adult in good health. The rearrangement joins TRBV11-3 to TRBJ2-5, with 7 bases fitting TRBD1. The CDR3 nucleotides are TGTGCCAGCAGCCGCCGACAGGGACCACAAGAGACCCAGTACTTC. It is translated as CASSRRQGPQETQYF.